This is a list of T cell receptor beta chains from one sample in a study of T cell responses to AZD1222 COVID-19 vaccine. Sequencing used immunoSEQ multiplex PCR; TCRdb keeps in-frame clones, though not all of them. The sample includes 250,000 to 300,000 clones, about 94% seen only once; the top ten take less than 0.6%. Sequenced here: peripheral blood, sampled 28 days after the second AZD1222 dose. The receptor source for this set is an adult who received the AZD1222 COVID-19 vaccine. CDR3s include the opening cysteine and the closing phenylalanine or tryptophan. A D gene is named only where the DNA matches it firmly. Clone sizes are given selectively: once, few, many, or a class where the clone is expanded.

J	size	D	length	V	DNA	CDR3
TRBJ1-2	.	.	14	TRBV5-1	TGCGCCAGCAGCTTGGAGAGGACAGAAAACGGCTACACCTTC	CASSLERTENGYTF
TRBJ2-3	.	.	15	TRBV1	TGCACCAGCAGCACTAGCGGGGGAGTCACAGATACGCAGTATTTT	CTSSTSGGVTDTQYF
TRBJ1-4	.	.	14	TRBV3-1/TRBV3-2	TGTGCCAGCAGCCTAAGGGCAGGGGTGGAAAAACTGTTTTTT	CASSLRAGVEKLFF
TRBJ1-2	.	.	14	TRBV5-1	TGCGCCAGCAGCTTGGAGGGGACAAAGTATGGCTACACCTTC	CASSLEGTKYGYTF
TRBJ1-1	.	.	17	TRBV11-3	TGTGCCAGCAGCTTAGGGGGCTGGGGCAGGGGTGTGGCTGAAGCTTTCTTT	CASSLGGWGRGVAEAFF
TRBJ2-7	.	.	12	TRBV28	TGTGCCAGCAGTTGGGGGGCCTACGAGCAGTACTTC	CASSWGAYEQYF
TRBJ2-2	.	.	15	TRBV2	TGTGCCAGCAGTCCCGGGACCACGAACACCGGGGAGCTGTTTTTT	CASSPGTTNTGELFF
TRBJ2-7	.	.	12	TRBV7-6	TGTGCCAGCAGCTTAGGAAAGAACGAGCAGTACTTC	CASSLGKNEQYF
TRBJ2-5	.	TRBD2	17	TRBV5-4	TGTGCCAGCGGCTGGACGGTCACCGGGAGGGGGAAAGAGACCCAGTACTTC	CASGWTVTGRGKETQYF
TRBJ2-2	few	.	14	TRBV7-8	TGTGCCACCGTGGGGAATACAATCACCGGGGAGCTGTTTTTT	CATVGNTITGELFF
TRBJ1-6	.	TRBD1	15	TRBV19	TGTGCCAGTAGAGAGACAGGGGGTAACATTTCACCCCTCCACTTT	CASRETGGNISPLHF
TRBJ1-6	.	TRBD1	17	TRBV10-1	TGCGCCAGCAGTGGGCCACAGGGGCGCACTTATAATTCACCCCTCCACTTT	CASSGPQGRTYNSPLHF
TRBJ2-1	.	TRBD2	15	TRBV5-5	TGTGCCAGCAGCGCGGTGGGAGGGGTGGGCAATGAGCAGTTCTTC	CASSAVGGVGNEQFF
TRBJ1-5	.	.	16	TRBV2	TGTGCCAGCAGTGAAGGACAGGCGCTGGAGGGGTGGGCCCAGCATTTT	CASSEGQALEGWAQHF
TRBJ2-2	.	.	13	TRBV12-3/TRBV12-4	TGTGCCAGCAGTTTAGGCGGCACCGGGGAGCTGTTTTTT	CASSLGGTGELFF
TRBJ2-7	.	.	15	TRBV6-5	TGTGCCAGCAGGGACGGTTCCATTTTCTCCTACGAGCAGTACTTC	CASRDGSIFSYEQYF
TRBJ2-7	.	TRBD1	14	TRBV27	TGTGCCAGCAGGCCTACAGGGGTTGTTTACGAGCAGTACTTC	CASRPTGVVYEQYF
TRBJ2-2	.	TRBD1	14	TRBV19	TGTGCCACTATGGCCGGGACAGGGGTTGGGGAGCTGTTTTTT	CATMAGTGVGELFF
TRBJ2-3	.	.	16	TRBV9	TGTGCCAGCAGCGCGACGACCGGGACTAGCACAGATACGCAGTATTTT	CASSATTGTSTDTQYF
TRBJ2-7	.	.	14	TRBV7-9	TGTGCCAGCAGCGAAGAACCGGGACCCTACGAGCAGTACTTC	CASSEEPGPYEQYF
TRBJ1-2	.	.	14	TRBV7-2	TGTGCCAGCAGCTTCGGCGTGTCCGGCCGGGGCTACACCTTC	CASSFGVSGRGYTF
TRBJ2-7	.	TRBD1	15	TRBV9	TGTGCCAGCAGCGTAGGAGGGACAGGTAACTACGAGCAGTACTTC	CASSVGGTGNYEQYF
TRBJ2-1	.	TRBD2	17	TRBV7-3	TGTGCCAGCAGCGAATGGGGACTAGCGGATAATTACAATGAGCAGTTCTTC	CASSEWGLADNYNEQFF
TRBJ2-2	.	.	13	TRBV7-3	TGTGCCAGCAGCTTATACGGTGCCGGGGAGCTGTTTTTT	CASSLYGAGELFF
TRBJ2-2	.	.	17	TRBV28	TGTGCCAGCAGTTCCCTGGGCGACGGGATGATGGCCGGGGAGCTGTTTTTT	CASSSLGDGMMAGELFF
TRBJ2-3	.	TRBD2	17	TRBV11-2	TGTGCCAGCAGCTTAATGTGGAGCGGGGGGGCATTAGATACGCAGTATTTT	CASSLMWSGGALDTQYF
TRBJ1-3	.	.	13	TRBV28	TGTGCCAGCAGCACTGGACTGGGCGACACCATATATTTT	CASSTGLGDTIYF
TRBJ1-2	.	.	21	TRBV19	TGTGCCAGTAGTATCCCCCTGACCCTTCTCGGGACTTCGGAATTCCTCTATGGCTACACCTTC	CASSIPLTLLGTSEFLYGYTF
TRBJ2-1	.	.	14	TRBV5-6	TGTGCCAGCAGCCCCGGGACTGGATTCAATGAGCAGTTCTTC	CASSPGTGFNEQFF
TRBJ2-2	.	.	13	TRBV5-4	TGTGCCAGCAGCGTGGACAGAACCGGGGAGCTGTTTTTT	CASSVDRTGELFF
TRBJ1-4	.	.	11	TRBV28	TGTGCCAGCAGGGGACTCGACAGAGTGTTTTTT	CASRGLDRVFF
TRBJ2-7	.	.	15	TRBV14	TGTGCCAGCAGCCACCTCCGGACAAGCCCGGACGAGCAGTACTTC	CASSHLRTSPDEQYF
TRBJ2-5	.	.	13	TRBV7-2	TGTGCCAGCAGCCCCCCAGGGCAGGAGACCCAGTACTTC	CASSPPGQETQYF
TRBJ2-3	.	.	11	TRBV28	TGTGCCAGCAGTCAAGAGTATACGCAGTATTTT	CASSQEYTQYF
TRBJ2-7	.	.	14	TRBV6-5	TGTGCCAGCACCCCAAGGGGACCGACCTACGAGCAGTACTTC	CASTPRGPTYEQYF
TRBJ1-5	.	.	12	TRBV16	TGTGCCAGCAGTCCCGCCGCTCAGCCCCAGCATTTT	CASSPAAQPQHF
TRBJ1-3	few	.	17	TRBV7-6	TGTGCCAGCAGCTTCTTCGATCCATTGAGCTCTGGAAACACCATATATTTT	CASSFFDPLSSGNTIYF
TRBJ2-7	.	.	13	TRBV5-1	TGCGCCAGCAGCAAGGACGGCTCCTACGAGCAGTACTTC	CASSKDGSYEQYF
TRBJ2-5	.	.	16	TRBV11-2	TGTGCCAGCAGTAACATAGTAGCGGACACCAAAGAGACCCAGTACTTC	CASSNIVADTKETQYF
TRBJ2-1	.	.	12	TRBV2	TGTGCCAGCGGCCCTGAGGAGAATGAGCAGTTCTTC	CASGPEENEQFF